This T cell receptor beta chain was captured in a study of CD8 T cells in ankylosing spondylitis. The study, taken as a whole, reports: Significant enrichment of disease-linked clones was reported in matched ankylosing spondylitis synovial fluid. Within ankylosing spondylitis blood, a TCR beta motif made up of eight highly homologous variants appeared to be characteristic.

TCRdb analysed the 5' RACE reads with MiXCR anew, one entry per CDR3 protein. The sample contains about 500,000 distinct CDR3 sequences, about 12% of which appear only once. Germline assignment: CDR1 SGHTA and CDR2 FQGNSA. CDR3 length: 15 residues. V trimming: 8 bases; J trimming: 5 bases; junction bases outside the gene matches: 14. Only a few counts were recorded for this clonotype. The antigen is not known. The receptor was isolated from a male donor with ankylosing spondylitis. What was sequenced was blood, either unsorted or a sorted T cell fraction (not recorded which). V usage is TRBV7-2 and J usage is TRBJ2-5; 7 positions agree with TRBD2. CDR3 sequence (DNA): TGTGCCAGCGTATTAGGTGGGAGGGCCGAGGAGACCCAGTACTTC. Protein sequence: CASVLGGRAEETQYF. Together with reference TRBV7-2 and TRBJ2-5, the CDR3 gives the full variable domain: GAGVSQSPSNKVTEKGKDVELRCDPISGHTALYWYRQSLGQGLEFLIYFQGNSAPDKSGLPSDRFSAERTGGSVSTLTIQRTQQEDSAVYLCASVLGGRAEETQYFGPGTRLLVL.